The clone carrying this TCR beta chain was counted only a few times. Authors' data handling: Counts of nucleated cells, estimated from reference gene primer amplification, were obtained. The protocol was immunoSEQ multiplex PCR, while the TCRdb copy is restricted to in-frame clones and leaves out a portion. V and J calls and clone size are those listed in that table; D and trimming were worked out from the DNA. Found here are 36,000 or so clones, about nine tenths of them singletons; the top ten hold 4.8%. The sample comes from a study of blood T cell repertoires in COVID-19. Looking at the study overall: The United States, Italy and Spain supplied acute and convalescent COVID-19 samples. T cells, B-cell-depleted T cells, or PBMCs supplied cDNA or gDNA.

V gave up 0 bases and J gave up 0 bases, with 8 bases separating them. CDR3 length: 15 residues. Germline V CDR1 and CDR2: SGHRS, YFSETQ. The receptor was derived from a human donor in a cohort sampled during active COVID-19. The chain links TRBV5-1 to TRBJ2-3, with D possibly matching TRBD1 (6 bases). The sequenced material came from peripheral blood. Here the CDR3 reads CASSLEGDSTDTQYF. The CDR3 DNA reads as TGCGCCAGCAGCTTGGAGGGGGACAGCACAGATACGCAGTATTTT.